Sequencing of this T cell receptor (beta chain) was carried out in a study of blood T cell repertoires in COVID-19. About the research overall: Acute-phase and convalescent COVID-19 samples originated in the United States, Italy and Spain. PBMCs, B-cell-depleted T cells, or T cells provided the cDNA or gDNA that made up the material.

Per the original methods: Reference gene primer amplification gave estimated nucleated cell counts. Repertoires were generated with immunoSEQ multiplex PCR, while TCRdb's copy carries only in-frame clones and drops some. V and J calls and clone size follow that table, whereas D and trimming were derived from the DNA. The sample has 350,000 to 400,000 clones, around 89% seen once. Enrolled during active infection, Seattle patients were then followed longitudinally. This clone appeared a single time. The germline gives CDR1 SGHRS, CDR2 YFSETQ. This CDR3 contains 14 residues. V lost 2 bases and J lost 8; bases outside the gene matches: 1.

The chain joins TRBV5-1 to TRBJ1-4, with TRBD1 identical over 12 bases. Sequences were obtained from peripheral blood. The sequence was obtained from a woman aged 30 to 39 with COVID-19, enrolled during active disease. The DNA for the CDR3 is TGCGCCAGCAGCTTTGGGACAGGGGGCGAAAAACTGTTTTTT. Amino acids: CASSFGTGGEKLFF.